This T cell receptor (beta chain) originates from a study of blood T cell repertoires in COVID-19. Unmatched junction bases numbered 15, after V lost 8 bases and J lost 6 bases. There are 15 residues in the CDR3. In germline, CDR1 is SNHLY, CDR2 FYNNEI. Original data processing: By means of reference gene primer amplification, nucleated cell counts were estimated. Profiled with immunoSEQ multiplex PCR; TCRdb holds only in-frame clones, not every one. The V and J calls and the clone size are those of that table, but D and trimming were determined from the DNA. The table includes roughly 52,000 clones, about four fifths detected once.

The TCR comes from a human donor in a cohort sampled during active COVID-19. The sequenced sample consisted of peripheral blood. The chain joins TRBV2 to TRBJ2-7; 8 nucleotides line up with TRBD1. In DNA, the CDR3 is TGTGCCAGCCAGCCATTGACAGGGGTAAAAGTCGAGCAGTACTTC. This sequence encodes CASQPLTGVKVEQYF.